This T cell receptor (beta chain) originates from a study of cytomegalovirus exposure and HLA in healthy donors (dated by TCRdb to about 2017). Background on the whole study: The 666 repertoires of the first cohort and the 110 or so validation repertoires were produced on the same platform, according to a later analysis. The study aimed to test whether cataloging public T cell receptors could reveal signatures of past pathogen exposure. In addition to the first cohort of about 650 subjects, a separate validation cohort of over 90 different subjects was used. High-throughput TCR immunosequencing, statistical association of individual TCRs with disease status, and machine learning were combined to predict cytomegalovirus infection status.

The protocol used for the library was the immunoSEQ multiplex PCR assay. On the authors' methods: A statistical classification framework was developed to diagnose cytomegalovirus status using the catalog of TCR beta chain sequences. In its TCRdb copy, this immuneACCESS table keeps in-frame sequences only and misses some clones. Where compared with another copy, unresolved V genes explain less than half of these, and the others have no known cause. Clone size and V and J calls were adopted from that table, with D and trimming inferred from the DNA. This sample gives about 150,000 clones in total; 80% to 90% of them show up just once. Jointly, the top ten make up approximately 20% of the sample. A remark on this clone: Its antigen remains undetermined. Within one base of it there is no much larger clone, and no base qualities were kept.

From its cysteine to its phenylalanine, the CDR3 spans 15 amino acids. Left in the record is the CDR3 DNA by itself, 45 bases read in frame from the first base. The CDR1 and CDR2 encoded by the germline V gene (reference sequence) are MNHEY and SMNVEV. From V the trimming removes 6 bases and from J it removes 4 bases, while the gene matches leave 5 bases of the junction unaccounted for. The donors belonged to the validation cohort of about 120 subjects, which was separate from the 666-subject first cohort. Summary of the overall study and its limitations: Cytomegalovirus status was reported to be diagnosed by the classifier with high specificity and sensitivity in both the original and validation cohorts. A later analysis had no HLA typing for the validation cohort, so co-occurrence there was scored across all 110 or so repertoires. A total of 150 or so TCR beta chains were listed by the study as associated with cytomegalovirus. In a later analysis, TCRs clustered in the first cohort were found to also tend to co-occur in the roughly 130 validation repertoires, with 85% to 95% of cluster scores above 0. The authors suggested that the approach could potentially be generalized to other disease states and immunological phenotypes. In vitro tests confirmed that three of the cytomegalovirus-associated TCR beta chains recognize cytomegalovirus antigens. Most TCR sequences were seen in very few donors, while some public TCRs were found in many individuals.

Rearrangement joined TRBV27 to TRBJ2-6; 8 central bases correspond to TRBD1. This clonotype was obtained from a man aged 18 to 29 in good health and CMV-seropositive. Sequencing was carried out using PBMCs. The CDR3 reads as follows: CASRETGAGANVLTF. The DNA is TGTGCCAGCAGAGAGACAGGGGCCGGGGCCAACGTCCTGACTTTC.